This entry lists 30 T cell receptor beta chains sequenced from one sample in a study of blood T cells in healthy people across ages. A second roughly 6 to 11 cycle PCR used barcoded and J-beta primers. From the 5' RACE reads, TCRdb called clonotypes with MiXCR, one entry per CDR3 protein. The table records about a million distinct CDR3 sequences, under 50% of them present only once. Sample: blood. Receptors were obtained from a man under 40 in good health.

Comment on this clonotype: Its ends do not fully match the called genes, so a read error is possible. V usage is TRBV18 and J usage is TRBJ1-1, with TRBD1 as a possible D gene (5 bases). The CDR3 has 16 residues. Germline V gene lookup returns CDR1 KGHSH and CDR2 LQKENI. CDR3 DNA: TGTGCCAGCTCACCACCTCGGGGCCCTATGAACACTGGAGCTTTCTTT. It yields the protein CASSPPRGPMNTGAFF.

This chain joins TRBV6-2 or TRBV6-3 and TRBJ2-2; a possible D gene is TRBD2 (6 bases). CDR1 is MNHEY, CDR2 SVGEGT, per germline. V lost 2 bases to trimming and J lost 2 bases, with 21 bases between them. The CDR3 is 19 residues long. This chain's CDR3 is CASSYPEPVIAENTGELFF. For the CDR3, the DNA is TGTGCCAGCAGTTACCCGGAACCTGTAATAGCGGAAAACACCGGGGAGCTGTTTTTT.

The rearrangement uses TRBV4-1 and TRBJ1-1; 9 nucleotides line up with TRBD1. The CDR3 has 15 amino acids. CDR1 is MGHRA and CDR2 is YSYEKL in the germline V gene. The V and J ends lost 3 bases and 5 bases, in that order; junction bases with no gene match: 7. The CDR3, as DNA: TGCGCCAGCAGCCACCTAACAGGGGGCAGAACTGAAGCTTTCTTT. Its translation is CASSHLTGGRTEAFF.

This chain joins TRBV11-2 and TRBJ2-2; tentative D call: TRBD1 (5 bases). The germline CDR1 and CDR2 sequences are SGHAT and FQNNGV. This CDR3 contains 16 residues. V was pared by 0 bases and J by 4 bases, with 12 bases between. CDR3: CASSLDRLGVTGELFF. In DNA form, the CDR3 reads TGTGCCAGCAGCTTAGATCGTCTAGGGGTCACCGGGGAGCTGTTTTTT. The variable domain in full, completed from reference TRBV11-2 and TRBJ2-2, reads EAGVAQSPRYKIIEKRQSVAFWCNPISGHATLYWYQQILGQGPKLLIQFQNNGVVDDSQLPKDRFSAERLKGVDSTLKIQPAKLEDSAVYLCASSLDRLGVTGELFFGEGSRLTVL.

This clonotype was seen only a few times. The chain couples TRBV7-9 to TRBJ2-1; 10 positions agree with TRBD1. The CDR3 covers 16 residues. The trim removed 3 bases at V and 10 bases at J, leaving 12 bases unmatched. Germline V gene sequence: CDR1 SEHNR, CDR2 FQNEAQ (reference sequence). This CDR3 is CASSLETGGFLGEQFF. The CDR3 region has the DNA TGTGCCAGCAGCTTGGAGACAGGGGGCTTCCTAGGGGAGCAGTTCTTC. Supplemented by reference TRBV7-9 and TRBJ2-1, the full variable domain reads DTGVSQNPRHKITKRGQNVTFRCDPISEHNRLYWYRQTLGQGPEFLTYFQNEAQLEKSRLLSDRFSAERPKGSFSTLEIQRTEQGDSAMYLCASSLETGGFLGEQFFGPGTRLTVL.

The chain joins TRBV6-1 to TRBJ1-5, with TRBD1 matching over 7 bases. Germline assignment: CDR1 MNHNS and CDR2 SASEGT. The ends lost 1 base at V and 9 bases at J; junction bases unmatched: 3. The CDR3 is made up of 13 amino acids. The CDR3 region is CASSEGRGWPQHF. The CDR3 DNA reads TGTGCCAGCAGTGAAGGCAGGGGGTGGCCCCAGCATTTT.

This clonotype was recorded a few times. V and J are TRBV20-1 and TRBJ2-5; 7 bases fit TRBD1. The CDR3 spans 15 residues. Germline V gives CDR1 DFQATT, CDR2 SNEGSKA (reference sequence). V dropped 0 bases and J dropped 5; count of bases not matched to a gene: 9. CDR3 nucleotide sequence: TGCAGTGCTAGAGATGGTGACAGGGTGGGGGAGACCCAGTACTTC. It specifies CSARDGDRVGETQYF.

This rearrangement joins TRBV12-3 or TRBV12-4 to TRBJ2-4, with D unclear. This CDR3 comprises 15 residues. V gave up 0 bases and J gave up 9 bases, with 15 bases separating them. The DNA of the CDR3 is TGTGCCAGCAGTTTAGCGGGAAGGACCGCTAGCATTCAGTACTTC. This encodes CASSLAGRTASIQYF.

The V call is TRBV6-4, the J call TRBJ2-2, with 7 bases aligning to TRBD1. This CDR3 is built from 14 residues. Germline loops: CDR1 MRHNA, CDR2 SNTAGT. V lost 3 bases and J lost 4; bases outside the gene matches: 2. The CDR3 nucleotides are TGTGCCAGCAGTGAACAGGGGTCCACCGGGGAGCTGTTTTTT. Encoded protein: CASSEQGSTGELFF.

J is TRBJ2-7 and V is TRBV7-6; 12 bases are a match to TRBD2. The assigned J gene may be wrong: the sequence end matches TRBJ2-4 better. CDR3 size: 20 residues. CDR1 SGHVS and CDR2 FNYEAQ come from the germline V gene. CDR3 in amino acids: CASSFRTSGVNPLTKNIQYF. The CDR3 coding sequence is TGTGCCAGCAGCTTTCGGACTAGCGGGGTCAATCCCCTAACCAAAAACATTCAGTACTTC.

Written as DNA, the CDR3 is TGTGCCAGCAGCGTAGACTCCCGAATCTATAATTCACCCCTCCACTTT. Encoded protein: CASSVDSRIYNSPLHF. This chain connects TRBV9 to TRBJ1-6; D is ambiguous. Per the germline V gene, CDR1 is SGDLS and CDR2 is YYNGEE. With 0 bases removed from V and 3 bases from J, the gap between germline ends came to 10 bases. This CDR3 has 16 amino acids.

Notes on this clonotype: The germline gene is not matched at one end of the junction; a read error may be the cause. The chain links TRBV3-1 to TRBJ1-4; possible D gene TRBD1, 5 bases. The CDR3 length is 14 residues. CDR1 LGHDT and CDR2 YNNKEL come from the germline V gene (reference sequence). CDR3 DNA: TGTGCCGGCAGCGGCGACAGCCCGTTGGGAAAACTGTTTTTT. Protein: CAGSGDSPLGKLFF.

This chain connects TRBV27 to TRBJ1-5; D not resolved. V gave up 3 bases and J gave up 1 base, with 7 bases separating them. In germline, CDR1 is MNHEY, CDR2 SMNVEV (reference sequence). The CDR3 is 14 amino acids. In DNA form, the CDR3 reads TGTGCCAGCAGTTTGTATTCGAGCAATCAGCCCCAGCATTTT. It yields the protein CASSLYSSNQPQHF.

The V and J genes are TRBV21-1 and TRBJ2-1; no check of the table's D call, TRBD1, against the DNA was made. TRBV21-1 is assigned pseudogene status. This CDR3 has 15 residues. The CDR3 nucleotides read TGTGCCAGCAGCAGCCCCAACAGGGATGAAGATGAGCAGTTCTTC. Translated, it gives CASSSPNRDEDEQFF.

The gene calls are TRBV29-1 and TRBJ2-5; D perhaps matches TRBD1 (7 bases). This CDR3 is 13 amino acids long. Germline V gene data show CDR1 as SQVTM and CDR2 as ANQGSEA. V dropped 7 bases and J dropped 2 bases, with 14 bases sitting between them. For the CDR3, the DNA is TGCAGCGCCGGGGGACAGATTCAAGAGACCCAGTACTTC. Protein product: CSAGGQIQETQYF.

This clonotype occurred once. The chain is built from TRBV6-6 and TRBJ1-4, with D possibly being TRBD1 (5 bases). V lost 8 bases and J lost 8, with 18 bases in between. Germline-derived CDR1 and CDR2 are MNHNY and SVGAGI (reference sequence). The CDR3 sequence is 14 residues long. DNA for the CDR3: TGTGCCAGCCGTCTGGATCAGGGAGCCGAAAAACTGTTTTTT. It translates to CASRLDQGAEKLFF.

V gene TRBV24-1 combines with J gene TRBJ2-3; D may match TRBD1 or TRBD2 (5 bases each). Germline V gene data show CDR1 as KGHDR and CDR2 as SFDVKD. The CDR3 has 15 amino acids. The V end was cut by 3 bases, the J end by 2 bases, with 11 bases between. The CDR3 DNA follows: TGTGCCACCAGTGATCGGAGAGGGGCCACAGATACGCAGTATTTT. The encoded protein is CATSDRRGATDTQYF.

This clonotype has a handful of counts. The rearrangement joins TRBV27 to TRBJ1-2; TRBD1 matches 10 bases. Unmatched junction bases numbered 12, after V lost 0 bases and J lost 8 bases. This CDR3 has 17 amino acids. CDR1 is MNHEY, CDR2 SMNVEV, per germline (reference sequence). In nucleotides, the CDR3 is TGTGCCAGCAGTTTATCGGGGGCCGGGGACAGGGGTAACGGCTACACCTTC. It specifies CASSLSGAGDRGNGYTF.

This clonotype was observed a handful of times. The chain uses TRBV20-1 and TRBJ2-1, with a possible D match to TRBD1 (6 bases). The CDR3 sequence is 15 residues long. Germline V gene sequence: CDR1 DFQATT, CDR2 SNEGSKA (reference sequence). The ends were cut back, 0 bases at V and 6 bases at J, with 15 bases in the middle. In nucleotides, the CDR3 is TGCAGTGCTAGAGACCAGAAAACAGGGCTCAATGAGCAGTTCTTC. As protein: CSARDQKTGLNEQFF.

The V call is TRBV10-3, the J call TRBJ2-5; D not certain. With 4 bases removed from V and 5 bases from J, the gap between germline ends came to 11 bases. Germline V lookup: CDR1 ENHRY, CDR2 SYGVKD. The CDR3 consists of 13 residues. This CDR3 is CAISASAKETQYF. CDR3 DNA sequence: TGTGCCATCAGTGCCTCGGCTAAGGAGACCCAGTACTTC.

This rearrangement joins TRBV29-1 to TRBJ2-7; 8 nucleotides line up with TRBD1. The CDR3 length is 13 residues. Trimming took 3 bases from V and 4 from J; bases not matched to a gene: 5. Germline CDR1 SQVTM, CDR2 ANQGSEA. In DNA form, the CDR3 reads TGCAGCGTTGAGAAAACAGGGGGGTACGAGCAGTACTTC. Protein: CSVEKTGGYEQYF.

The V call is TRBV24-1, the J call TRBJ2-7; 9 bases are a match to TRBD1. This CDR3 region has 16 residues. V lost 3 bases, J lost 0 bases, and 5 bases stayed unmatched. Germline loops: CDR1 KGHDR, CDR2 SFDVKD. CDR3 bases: TGTGCCACCAGTGATCCCGGGACAGGGAACTCCTACGAGCAGTACTTC. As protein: CATSDPGTGNSYEQYF.

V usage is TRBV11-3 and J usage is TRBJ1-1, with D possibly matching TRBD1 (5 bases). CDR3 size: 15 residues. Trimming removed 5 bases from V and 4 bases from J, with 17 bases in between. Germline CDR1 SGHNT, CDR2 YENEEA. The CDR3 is CASSLSQGMVTEAFF. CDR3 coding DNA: TGTGCCAGCAGCCTATCTCAGGGTATGGTCACTGAAGCTTTCTTT.

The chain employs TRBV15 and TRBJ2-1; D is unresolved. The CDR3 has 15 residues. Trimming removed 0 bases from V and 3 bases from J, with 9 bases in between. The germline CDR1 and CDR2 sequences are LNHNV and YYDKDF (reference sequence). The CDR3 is CATSRETQLYNEQFF. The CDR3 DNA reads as TGTGCCACCAGCAGAGAAACCCAGCTCTACAATGAGCAGTTCTTC.

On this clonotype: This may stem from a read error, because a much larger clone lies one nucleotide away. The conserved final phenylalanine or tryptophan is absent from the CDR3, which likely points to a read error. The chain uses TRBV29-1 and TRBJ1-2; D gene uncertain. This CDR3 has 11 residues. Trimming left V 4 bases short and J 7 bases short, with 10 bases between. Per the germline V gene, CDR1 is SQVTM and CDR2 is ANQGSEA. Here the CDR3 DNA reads TGCAGCGTTGGGCACGGACGTGGCTACACCTAC. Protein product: CSVGHGRGYTY.

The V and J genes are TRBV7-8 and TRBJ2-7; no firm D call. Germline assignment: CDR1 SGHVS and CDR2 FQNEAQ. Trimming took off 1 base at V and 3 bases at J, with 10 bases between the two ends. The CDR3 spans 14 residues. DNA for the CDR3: TGTGCCAGCAGCTTAGGCCCCTCGGACTACGAGCAGTACTTC. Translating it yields CASSLGPSDYEQYF.

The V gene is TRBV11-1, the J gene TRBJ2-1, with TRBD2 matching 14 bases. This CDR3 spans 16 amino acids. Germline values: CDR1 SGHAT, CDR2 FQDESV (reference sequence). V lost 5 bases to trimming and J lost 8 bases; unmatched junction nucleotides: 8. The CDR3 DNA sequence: TGTGCCAGCAGCGGAGAACTGACTAGCGGGGGGGATGAGCAGTTCTTC. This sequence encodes CASSGELTSGGDEQFF.

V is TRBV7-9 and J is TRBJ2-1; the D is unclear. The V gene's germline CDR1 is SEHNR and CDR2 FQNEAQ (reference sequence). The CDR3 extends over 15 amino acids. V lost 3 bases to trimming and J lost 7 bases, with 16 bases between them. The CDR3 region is CASSFSTTGRNEQFF. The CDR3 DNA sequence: TGTGCCAGCAGCTTCTCGACAACTGGTCGGAATGAGCAGTTCTTC.

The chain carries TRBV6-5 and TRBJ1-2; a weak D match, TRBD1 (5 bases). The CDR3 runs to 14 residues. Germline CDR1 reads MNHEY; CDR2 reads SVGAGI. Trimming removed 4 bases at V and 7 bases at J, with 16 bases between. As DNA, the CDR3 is TGTGCCAGCAGTTCTTGGACACATGACGCTGGCTACACCTTC. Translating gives CASSSWTHDAGYTF.

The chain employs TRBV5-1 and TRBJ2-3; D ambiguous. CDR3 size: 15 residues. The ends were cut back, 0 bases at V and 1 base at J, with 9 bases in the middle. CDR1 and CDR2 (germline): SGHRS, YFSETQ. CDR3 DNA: TGCGCCAGCAGCTTGGCCGCGAAAGGCACAGATACGCAGTATTTT. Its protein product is CASSLAAKGTDTQYF.